This entry concerns a single T cell receptor (beta chain). Its antigen is not known. The sample originates from a study of response to subunit inactivated influenza vaccine. Broader study findings: Only a handful of new T cells, the authors suggested, are recruited with each seasonal influenza vaccination.

Each CDR3 protein is one row after TCRdb ran MiXCR on the RT-PCR reads. Of about 240,000 distinct CDR3 sequences listed, 12% are singletons. Germline V gives CDR1 LNHDA, CDR2 SQIVND (reference sequence). With 2 bases removed from V and 4 bases from J, the gap between germline ends came to 18 bases. The CDR3 runs 17 residues. Specimen: non-naive T cells sorted from PBMCs, collected 14 to 15 days before vaccination. The chain joins TRBV19 to TRBJ1-3; weak D call: TRBD1 (5 bases). The clonotype originates from a man aged 50-59 years who received an inactivated influenza vaccine. CDR3 region: CASSISYRQLSGNTIYF. In DNA, the CDR3 is TGTGCCAGTAGTATATCTTACAGGCAACTGTCCGGAAACACCATATATTTT. The full variable domain, completed using reference TRBV19 and TRBJ1-3, is DGGITQSPKYLFRKEGQNVTLSCEQNLNHDAMYWYRQDPGQGLRLIYYSQIVNDFQKGDIAEGYSVSREKKESFPLTVTSAQKNPTAFYLCASSISYRQLSGNTIYFGEGSWLTVV.